This T cell receptor (beta chain) was retrieved from a study of blood T cell repertoires in COVID-19. Background on the study: COVID-19 samples collected from the United States, Italy and Spain covered acute and convalescent phases. From T cells, B-cell-depleted T cells, or PBMCs came the material, which was cDNA or gDNA.

Source study methods: Amplification with reference gene primers provided the estimates of nucleated cell counts. Data came from immunoSEQ multiplex PCR; TCRdb stores just in-frame clones and leaves some out. The V and J calls and clone size were taken over from that table, and D and trimming were inferred from the DNA. Of roughly 73,000 clones listed, 90% are singletons. This clone is a singleton in its sample. Sequenced input: peripheral blood. The sequence was obtained from a man between 50 and 59 years old with acute or convalescent COVID-19.

The CDR3 sequence: CASSPYAGAFGEQFF. The DNA for the CDR3 is TGTGCCAGCAGCCCCTATGCGGGAGCCTTTGGTGAGCAGTTCTTC. The gene calls are TRBV4-2 and TRBJ2-1, with 7 bases that match TRBD2. J lost 9 bases, V lost 4 bases, and 12 bases had no gene match. The CDR3 covers 15 residues. The germline V gene has CDR1 LGHNA and CDR2 YNFKEQ.